Each of the 15 T cell receptor beta chains below was sequenced from the same sample in a study of cytotoxic CD8 clonotypes in ibrutinib-treated CLL. Assay: immunoSEQ multiplex PCR; the TCRdb copy retains only in-frame clones and omits some. Of 110,000 to 150,000 clones listed, roughly three quarters were seen once; the top ten hold 5.1%. Sequenced material: PBMCs, taken after 24 months of ibrutinib treatment. These receptors originate from a human donor with chronic lymphocytic leukemia.

This clone appeared a single time. The rearrangement uses TRBV6-5 and TRBJ1-1; TRBD1 agrees at 10 bases. The CDR3 has 14 residues. From germline, CDR1 is MNHEY and CDR2 SVGAGI. Trimming removed 3 bases from V and 6 bases from J; junction bases left unmatched: 4. This CDR3 reads CASSYPGTGAEAFF. The CDR3 nucleotides read TGTGCCAGCAGTTATCCCGGGACAGGGGCTGAAGCTTTCTTT.

This sequence joins TRBV28 and TRBJ2-5; maybe TRBD1 (6 bases). Trimming pared 2 bases from V and 7 bases from J, leaving 11 bases between. Germline assignment: CDR1 MDHEN and CDR2 SYDVKM. The CDR3 extends over 13 amino acids. CDR3 nucleotide sequence: TGTGCCAGCAGTTTAGGGGGACATGGGACCCAGTACTTC. Residues: CASSLGGHGTQYF.

The gene calls are TRBV7-2 and TRBJ1-4; weak D call: TRBD1 (5 bases). Trimming pared 5 bases from V and 1 base from J, leaving 11 bases between. Germline loops: CDR1 SGHTA, CDR2 FQGNSA. This CDR3 is built from 15 residues. CDR3 amino acids: CASSPRGGTNEKLFF. CDR3 DNA sequence: TGTGCCAGCAGCCCCCGCGGGGGAACTAATGAAAAACTGTTTTTT.

CDR3 sequence reads: CASSPDYSTDTQYF. CDR3 bases: TGTGCCAGCTCCCCGGACTATAGCACAGATACGCAGTATTTT. The rearrangement links TRBV4-2 to TRBJ2-3; tentative D call: TRBD2 (6 bases). This CDR3 has 14 amino acids. With 8 bases removed from V and 0 bases from J, the gap between germline ends came to 12 bases. Germline-derived CDR1 and CDR2 are LGHNA and YNFKEQ.

The chain is built from TRBV7-8 and TRBJ2-7, with D perhaps being TRBD1 or TRBD2 (5 bases each). The CDR3 loop spans 11 amino acids. V was clipped by 5 bases and J by 7 bases, with 9 bases between them. In germline, CDR1 is SGHVS, CDR2 FQNEAQ. CDR3 amino acids: CASSPWGEQYF. CDR3 bases: TGTGCCAGCAGCCCCTGGGGGGAGCAGTACTTC.

The chain couples TRBV27 to TRBJ1-2; D is perhaps TRBD1 (5 bases). V lost 6 bases to trimming and J lost 0 bases, with 8 bases between them. The CDR3 runs to 13 residues. Germline V gene lookup returns CDR1 MNHEY and CDR2 SMNVEV (reference sequence). CDR3 sequence: CASSRGANYGYTF. The CDR3 DNA sequence: TGTGCCAGCAGCCGAGGGGCTAACTATGGCTACACCTTC.

The V and J genes are TRBV6-6 and TRBJ2-1, with TRBD2 identical over 13 bases. This CDR3 comprises 15 residues. The V and J ends lost 6 bases and 9 bases, in that order; junction bases with no gene match: 8. The germline V gene encodes CDR1 MNHNY and CDR2 SVGAGI (reference sequence). The DNA for the CDR3 is TGTGCCAGCAGCCCCACTAGCGGGGGGGCGGGTGAGCAGTTCTTC. Residues: CASSPTSGGAGEQFF.

The chain employs TRBV7-9 and TRBJ1-4; possible D gene TRBD1, 5 bases. Per germline, CDR1 SEHNR and CDR2 FQNEAQ (reference sequence). Trimming shortened V by 7 bases and J by 5 bases, and 14 bases separated the two germline ends. This CDR3 has 14 residues. The CDR3: CASNPSGGNEKLFF. The CDR3 nucleotides are TGTGCCAGCAACCCATCGGGGGGAAATGAAAAACTGTTTTTT. Full variable domain (remainder filled in from reference TRBV7-9 and TRBJ1-4): DTGVSQNPRHKITKRGQNVTFRCDPISEHNRLYWYRQTLGQGPEFLTYFQNEAQLEKSRLLSDRFSAERPKGSFSTLEIQRTEQGDSAMYLCASNPSGGNEKLFFGSGTQLSVL.

This clone was found once. The rearrangement joins TRBV10-3 to TRBJ1-6, with D possibly matching TRBD1 (5 bases). V was cut by 8 bases and J by 10 bases, with 12 bases left in between. The germline V gene has CDR1 ENHRY and CDR2 SYGVKD. This CDR3 has 12 amino acids. CDR3 bases: TGTGCCATCGGGGAGGGGAGGTCACCCCTCCACTTT. It specifies CAIGEGRSPLHF.

This chain links TRBV6-6 with TRBJ2-5; TRBD2 agrees at 9 bases. V lost 4 bases and J lost 1; bases outside the gene matches: 7. Per the germline V gene, CDR1 is MNHNY and CDR2 is SVGAGI (reference sequence). The CDR3 spans 16 residues. The CDR3 region is CASSSVSGGTQETQYF. In DNA, the CDR3 is TGTGCCAGCAGTTCGGTCAGCGGGGGGACCCAAGAGACCCAGTACTTC.

The rearrangement links TRBV5-1 to TRBJ1-5, with D maybe TRBD1 (6 bases). Trimming cost V 4 bases and J 4 bases, with 15 bases left between them. The CDR3 sequence is 15 residues long. Looked up from germline, CDR1 is SGHRS and CDR2 is YFSETQ. CDR3 sequence (DNA): TGCGCCAGCAGCCCCGATGGGCAGGGGAATCAGCCCCAGCATTTT. This encodes CASSPDGQGNQPQHF.

V usage is TRBV5-6 and J usage is TRBJ2-7; D unclear. Germline V gives CDR1 SGHDT, CDR2 YYEEEE. V lost 0 bases to trimming and J lost 5 bases, with 18 bases between them. CDR3 size: 16 residues. This CDR3 reads CASSLALRLMKDEQYF. The CDR3 DNA sequence: TGTGCCAGCAGCTTGGCCCTACGACTCATGAAGGACGAGCAGTACTTC. The full variable domain, rest sourced from reference TRBV5-6 and TRBJ2-7, is DAGVTQSPTHLIKTRGQQVTLRCSPKSGHDTVSWYQQALGQGPQFIFQYYEEEERQRGNFPDRFSGHQFPNYSSELNVNALLLGDSALYLCASSLALRLMKDEQYFGPGTRLTVT.

This CDR3 reads CASSLRDFVAGSNNEQFF. The CDR3 nucleotides are TGTGCCAGCAGCTTAAGAGATTTTGTGGCTGGGTCTAACAATGAGCAGTTCTTC. The chain employs TRBV11-2 and TRBJ2-1; no clear D. The germline V gene has CDR1 SGHAT and CDR2 FQNNGV. The CDR3 extends over 18 amino acids. V lost 2 bases and J lost 5, with 22 bases in between.

The V gene is TRBV7-3, the J gene TRBJ2-2; 8 nucleotides align to TRBD1. Losses at the gene ends were 5 bases for V and 7 bases for J; bases not matched to a gene: 12. Germline V gives CDR1 SGHTA, CDR2 FQGTGA. The length of the CDR3 is 16 residues. The CDR3: CASSPQPQGAGGELFF. The CDR3 nucleotides are TGTGCCAGCAGCCCCCAACCTCAGGGGGCTGGCGGGGAGCTGTTTTTT.

The rearrangement joins TRBV25-1 to TRBJ2-7, with 9 bases lining up with TRBD1. Germline trimming cut 5 bases from V and 6 bases from J; bases unmatched to any gene: 11. The CDR3 is made up of 15 amino acids. Germline CDR1 reads MGHDK; CDR2 reads SYGVNS. The CDR3 DNA reads as TGTGCCAGCAGTACACGTGGGACAGGGATGTTCGAGCAGTACTTC. Translated, it gives CASSTRGTGMFEQYF.